This T cell receptor (beta chain) comes out of a study of blood T cell repertoires in COVID-19. Whole-study context: Samples representing acute and convalescent COVID-19 were sourced from the United States, Italy and Spain. From T cells, B-cell-depleted T cells, or PBMCs came the material, which was cDNA or gDNA.

Original processing notes: Estimated nucleated cell counts came from reference gene primer amplification. Generated by immunoSEQ multiplex PCR, the TCRdb table keeps only in-frame clones and is missing some. That table gives V, J and clone size, and the DNA gave D and trimming. The sample has under 350,000 clones, around nine tenths seen once. The CDR3 spans 16 residues. Trimming left V 5 bases short and J 2 bases short, with 13 bases between. Germline CDR1 reads SGHVS; CDR2 reads FQNEAQ. Sample: peripheral blood. This rearrangement joins TRBV7-8 to TRBJ1-6; D call uncertain. This receptor was obtained from a man aged 65-85 years with acute or convalescent COVID-19. The CDR3 sequence: CASSPTPAAYNSPLHF. The DNA for the CDR3 is TGTGCCAGCAGCCCAACACCGGCGGCCTATAATTCACCCCTCCACTTT.